Listed below are T cell receptor beta chains from one sample, sequenced in a study of cytomegalovirus exposure and HLA in healthy donors. Profiling relied on immunoSEQ multiplex PCR, and the TCRdb table lists in-frame clones only, not all of them. Its table lists around 200,000 clones. What was sequenced was PBMCs. The receptors were sampled from a woman aged 25 to 39 in good health and CMV-seropositive. Each CDR3 is given with its conserved first and last residue.

v_gene,CDR3aa
TRBV9,CASSVRTSAANTGELFF
TRBV6-6,CASTGSGSSYNEQFF
TRBV10-2,CASSEPPTGLLADEQYF
TRBV10-1,CASSKGYEQYF
TRBV19,CASSPAENTGELFF
TRBV5-1,CASSRASGGYPYEQYF
TRBV7-2,CASSLAEGAEAFF
TRBV5-1,CASSLMGRVGHGYTF
TRBV18,CASSPRQNYNEQFF
TRBV13,CASSLGTGGQETQYF
TRBV7-9,CASSFSSTEAFF
TRBV28,CASRPGQGGQPQHF
TRBV11-2,CASSSQGAGGELFF
TRBV10-3,CAISVTGVESGYTF
TRBV4-1,CASSGVPGGYTF
TRBV4-1,CASSPGGRAGETQYF
TRBV18,CASSPTSGRNYEQYF
TRBV2,CASRARSYEQYF
TRBV7-9,CASSFYRELTYEQYF
TRBV9,CASSVVGGSVSDTQYF
TRBV27,CASSPLRDRGAFF
TRBV7-8,CASSFLEISRNYNSPLHF
TRBV2,CASSYLGTEETQYF
TRBV18,CASSPGQQAETQYF
TRBV12-5,CASGLGLAYEQYF
TRBV27,CASSLGRGLAEDTGELFF
TRBV29-1,CSVEGSASGKNEQFF
TRBV27,CASSPSLRVAEAFF
TRBV5-4,CASSSGREETQYF
TRBV11-3,CASSYYGNEQFF
TRBV7-9,CASSFPPGQGENGQFF